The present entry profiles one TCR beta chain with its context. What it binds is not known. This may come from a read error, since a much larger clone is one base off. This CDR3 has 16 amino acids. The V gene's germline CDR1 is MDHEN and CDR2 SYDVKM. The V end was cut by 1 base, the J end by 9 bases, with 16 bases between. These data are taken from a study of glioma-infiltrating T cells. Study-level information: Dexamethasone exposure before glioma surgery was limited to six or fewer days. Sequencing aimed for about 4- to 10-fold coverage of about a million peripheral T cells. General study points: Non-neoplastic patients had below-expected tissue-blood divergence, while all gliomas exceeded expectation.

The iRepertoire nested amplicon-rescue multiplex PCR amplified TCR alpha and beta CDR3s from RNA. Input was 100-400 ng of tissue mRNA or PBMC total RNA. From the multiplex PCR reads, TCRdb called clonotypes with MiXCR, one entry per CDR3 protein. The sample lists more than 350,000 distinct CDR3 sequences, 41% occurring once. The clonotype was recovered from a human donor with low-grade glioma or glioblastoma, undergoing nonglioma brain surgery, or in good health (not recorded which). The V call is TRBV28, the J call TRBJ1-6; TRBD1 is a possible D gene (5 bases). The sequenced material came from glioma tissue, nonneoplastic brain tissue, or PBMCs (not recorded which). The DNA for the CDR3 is TGTGCCAGCAGTTTATTGGGCGAGGGGAACGGTTCACCCCTCCACTTT. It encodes CASSLLGEGNGSPLHF. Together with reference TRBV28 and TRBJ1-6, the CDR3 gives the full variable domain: DVKVTQSSRYLVKRTGEKVFLECVQDMDHENMFWYRQDPGLGLRLIYFSYDVKMKEKGDIPEGYSVSREKKERFSLILESASTNQTSMYLCASSLLGEGNGSPLHFGNGTRLTVT.